The clone carrying this T cell receptor (beta chain) appeared many times. No antigen is known for it. Exclusion of a patient resulted from uncontrolled infection, other autoimmune disease, pregnancy or lactation. The source of the PBMCs was 10 ml of fresh peripheral blood. This sample stems from a study of T cells in Graves' hyperthyroidism and ophthalmopathy. Whole-study results and caveats: Most thyroid clonotypes with frequency above 0.001 were detected in blood.

TCR beta CDR3 regions were amplified from RNA. The HTBI primer set drove a first-round RT-PCR of the TCR CDR3. TCRdb independently ran MiXCR on the multiplex PCR reads; one entry per CDR3 protein. Of 500,000 to 650,000 distinct CDR3 sequences listed, about 15% were seen once; the top ten hold approximately 13%. The sequencing sample was made of blood. The source of this sequence is a woman in her thirties or forties with Graves' hyperthyroidism.

CDR3 DNA: TGTGCCAGCAGCGTAGCCCTGGGGGCGCGCACCGGGGAGCTGTTTTTT. Residues: CASSVALGARTGELFF. The chain carries TRBV9 and TRBJ2-2; a weak D match, TRBD1 (6 bases). The CDR3 runs to 16 residues. The germline gives CDR1 SGDLS, CDR2 YYNGEE. Trimming removed 0 bases at V and 4 bases at J, with 13 bases between.